Listed below are T cell receptor beta chains from one sample, sequenced in a study of response to subunit inactivated influenza vaccine. TCRdb called the RT-PCR reads again in MiXCR, with one record for every CDR3 protein. The sample contains 500,000 to 700,000 distinct CDR3 sequences, around a quarter of which appear only once. The data also belong to a second study, concerning T cells expressing NK-cell markers.

The material sequenced was CD4+ T cells sorted from PBMCs, taken 11 to 12 days after vaccination. These receptors were obtained from a man in his fifties who received an inactivated influenza vaccine. Each CDR3 is given with its conserved first and last residue. The D gene is left open where the match is weak. The size field is filled for only some rows; it gives once, few, many or a size class.

clone size	V gene	J gene	D gene	CDR3 DNA	CDR3 protein
-	TRBV29-1	TRBJ2-1	TRBD1	TGCAGCGTTTTGGGGACAGTATACAATGAGCAGTTCTTC	CSVLGTVYNEQFF
-	TRBV3-1	TRBJ2-2	-	TGTGCCAGCAGCCAAGAGGGGGGATTCACCGGGGAGCTGTTTTTT	CASSQEGGFTGELFF
-	TRBV6-2/TRBV6-3	TRBJ2-1	TRBD2	TGTGCCAGCAGTTACCCGGGGCGCGGGGGTGAGCAGTTCTTC	CASSYPGRGGEQFF
-	TRBV12-3/TRBV12-4	TRBJ2-1	-	TGTGCCAGCAGTTTACAAAGGGGGATTGAGCAGTTCTTC	CASSLQRGIEQFF
-	TRBV6-2/TRBV6-3	TRBJ2-3	-	TGTGCCAGCAGTACCCTAGGGCATAGCACAGATACGCAGTATTTT	CASSTLGHSTDTQYF
-	TRBV11-2	TRBJ2-3	-	TGTGCCAGCAGCTTATACGCAAGCACAGATACGCAGTATTTT	CASSLYASTDTQYF
few	TRBV2	TRBJ1-4	-	TGTGCCAGCAGTGAGCGGCAGGGTACAGGTGAAAAACTGTTTTTT	CASSERQGTGEKLFF
once	TRBV21-1	TRBJ2-2	-	TGTGCCAGCAGCAAATGGTTCAGCGGGAGAGTTCGGAACACCGGGGAGCTGTTTTTT	CASSKWFSGRVRNTGELFF
few	TRBV5-6	TRBJ2-1	TRBD2	TGTGCCAGCAGCTTGGTTACTAGCGGGAGATCGAATGAGCAGTTCTTC	CASSLVTSGRSNEQFF
many	TRBV11-2	TRBJ2-2	-	TGTGCCAGCAGCTTTGCGAGGGAGCTGTTTTTT	CASSFARELFF
-	TRBV12-3/TRBV12-4	TRBJ2-6	-	TGTGCCAGCCAAAACGGGGGCGTAGGGGCCAACGTCCTGACTTTC	CASQNGGVGANVLTF
few	TRBV27	TRBJ2-3	-	TGTGCCAGCAGTACTCCCGGGAGTGCGCAGTATTTT	CASSTPGSAQYF
few	TRBV15	TRBJ1-5	-	TGTGCCACCAGCAGAGACCGCAATAGCCAGCCCCAGCATTTT	CATSRDRNSQPQHF
-	TRBV24-1	TRBJ2-5	-	TGTGCCACCAGTGCCCCGGACAGCCAAGAGACCCAGTACTTC	CATSAPDSQETQYF
few	TRBV20-1	TRBJ1-1	-	TGCAGTGCTAGACCCACTCAGGGGCTGAACACTGAAGCTTTCTTT	CSARPTQGLNTEAFF
-	TRBV6-1	TRBJ1-1	TRBD1	TGTGCCAGCAGTCCGGGACAGACGAACACTGAAGCTTTCTTT	CASSPGQTNTEAFF
few	TRBV11-2	TRBJ1-4	-	TGTGCCAGCAGCCCCACGGGTCCTCGGGGAGAAAAACTGTTTTTT	CASSPTGPRGEKLFF
-	TRBV20-1	TRBJ2-3	-	TGCAGTGCTAGAGCTACTAGCACCCCCACAGATACGCAGTATTTT	CSARATSTPTDTQYF
-	TRBV2	TRBJ2-1	TRBD2	TGTGCCAGCAGTGTTCTAGCGGGAGACGAGCAGTTCTTC	CASSVLAGDEQFF
-	TRBV15	TRBJ1-2	-	TGTGCCACCAGCAGAAGCCGACAGGCCCCTCTCCTCTTC	CATSRSRQAPLLF
few	TRBV28	TRBJ2-3	TRBD1	TGTGCCAGCAGCCAAGACAGGGGTGGGGATACGCAGTATTTT	CASSQDRGGDTQYF
-	TRBV29-1	TRBJ1-1	-	TGCAGCGTCCACCCCCGGTACGGGGGGGCTTTCTTT	CSVHPRYGGAFF
-	TRBV6-5	TRBJ1-1	TRBD1	TGTGCCAGCAGTTACAGGCAGGGGGCATTGAACACTGAAGCTTTCTTT	CASSYRQGALNTEAFF
many	TRBV12-3/TRBV12-4	TRBJ2-1	TRBD1	TGTGCCAGCAGCCCGGGACAGGCGTACAATGAGCAGTTCTTC	CASSPGQAYNEQFF
-	TRBV7-2	TRBJ1-1	-	TGTGCCAGCAGCTCTGCGGGGGACACTGAAGCTTTCTTT	CASSSAGDTEAFF
-	TRBV5-1	TRBJ2-3	-	TGCGCCAGCCAACTGAGTGGGGCTAGCACAGATACGCAGTATTTT	CASQLSGASTDTQYF
-	TRBV10-3	TRBJ1-2	-	TGTGCCATCAGCAAGGGGACTCACAACTATGGCTACACCTTC	CAISKGTHNYGYTF
-	TRBV4-3	TRBJ2-1	-	TGCGCCAGCAGCCAAGAGAGTCCCACAGGCTACAATGAGCAGTTCTTC	CASSQESPTGYNEQFF
few	TRBV2	TRBJ2-7	TRBD1	TGTGCCAGCAGTGAGGGGGGACAGGGGGCGAACGAGCAGTACTTC	CASSEGGQGANEQYF
-	TRBV12-3/TRBV12-4	TRBJ1-4	-	TGTGCCAGCAGTTTGACGGGGGAAGGAAAACTGTTTTTT	CASSLTGEGKLFF
-	TRBV4-3	TRBJ2-1	-	TGCGCCAGCAGCCAAGTCGGCGGGATTTACCCCAATGAGCAGTTCTTC	CASSQVGGIYPNEQFF
-	TRBV12-3/TRBV12-4	TRBJ2-7	-	TGTGCCAGCAGAAAACGCCGGGACATCGAGCAGTACTTC	CASRKRRDIEQYF
-	TRBV12-3/TRBV12-4	TRBJ2-7	-	TGTGCCAGCAGTTTATTGAGCACCTCCTACGAGCAGTACTTC	CASSLLSTSYEQYF
-	TRBV28	TRBJ2-7	TRBD2	TGTGCCAGCAGGGTAGCGGGACGCTACGAGCAGTACTTC	CASRVAGRYEQYF
few	TRBV28	TRBJ2-1	TRBD2	TGTGCCAGCAGTTTAATGGTGGGCGGGAGCAGCTTCTTC	CASSLMVGGSSFF
-	TRBV2	TRBJ2-2	-	TGTGCCAGCAGTGAGCGGGGAACGGTATCCCCGGAGCTGTTTTTT	CASSERGTVSPELFF
many	TRBV9	TRBJ2-3	TRBD1	TGTGCCAGCAGCGTATTAGGGGACAGGGTAGATACGCAGTATTTT	CASSVLGDRVDTQYF
few	TRBV7-8	TRBJ2-7	TRBD1	TGTGCCAGCAGCGTTGACAGGGGGAACTACGAGCAGTACTTC	CASSVDRGNYEQYF
-	TRBV20-1	TRBJ2-6	-	TGCAGTGCGCGGACCATCTCTGGGGCCAACGTCCTGACTTTC	CSARTISGANVLTF
few	TRBV2	TRBJ2-1	-	TGTGCCACATTGCAGGGGGGAGGCTACAATGAGCAGTTCTTC	CATLQGGGYNEQFF
few	TRBV5-1	TRBJ2-7	-	TGCGCCAGCATGCAGGAGGAGACAGGCTCCTACGAGCAGTACTTC	CASMQEETGSYEQYF